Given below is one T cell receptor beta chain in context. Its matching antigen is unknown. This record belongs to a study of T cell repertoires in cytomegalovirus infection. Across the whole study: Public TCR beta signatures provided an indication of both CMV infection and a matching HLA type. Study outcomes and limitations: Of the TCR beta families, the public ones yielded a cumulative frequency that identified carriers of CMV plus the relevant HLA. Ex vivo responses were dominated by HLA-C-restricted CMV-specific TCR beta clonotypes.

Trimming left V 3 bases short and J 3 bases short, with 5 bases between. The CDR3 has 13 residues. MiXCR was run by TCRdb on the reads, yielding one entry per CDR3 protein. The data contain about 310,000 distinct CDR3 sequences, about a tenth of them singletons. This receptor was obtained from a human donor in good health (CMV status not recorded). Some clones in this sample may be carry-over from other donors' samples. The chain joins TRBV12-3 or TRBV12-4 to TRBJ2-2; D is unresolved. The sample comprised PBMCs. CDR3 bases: TGTGCCAGCAGTTTTCTCGACACCGGGGAGCTGTTTTTT. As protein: CASSFLDTGELFF.